One and the same sample provided the 14 T cell receptor beta chains below, sequenced in a study of blood T cells in healthy people across ages. A sample-barcoded 5' primer and a J-beta primer mix were used in a second PCR of about 7 to 12 cycles. Via MiXCR, TCRdb re-called the 5' RACE reads, giving one row per CDR3 protein. This sample has 1.5 million to 2 million distinct CDR3 sequences, with 28% found just once. Sequenced sample: blood. All receptors derive from a woman in her thirties in good health.

The V call is TRBV20-1, the J call TRBJ1-4, with unresolved D. Trimming pared 6 bases from V and 8 bases from J, leaving 22 bases between. CDR1 and CDR2 (germline): DFQATT, SNEGSKA (reference sequence). This CDR3 contains 15 residues. The CDR3 DNA follows: TGCAGTGCCCCCCCCTTAGGCGGGGTTGACGAAAAACTGTTTTTT. Its protein is CSAPPLGGVDEKLFF.

The rearrangement links TRBV7-6 to TRBJ2-3; TRBD2 matches at 7 bases. J was trimmed by 3 bases and V by 5 bases; bases with no gene match: 8. The CDR3 length is 15 residues. Germline V lookup: CDR1 SGHVS, CDR2 FNYEAQ. The CDR3 loop is CASSPRGDWTDTQYF. The CDR3 coding sequence is TGTGCCAGCAGCCCCCGGGGGGACTGGACAGATACGCAGTATTTT.

CDR3 bases: TGCGCCAGCAGCTTGGCCGCAGGGACTAACTATGGCTACACCTTC. Its protein product is CASSLAAGTNYGYTF. This sequence joins TRBV5-1 and TRBJ1-2; D may be TRBD1 (5 bases). The germline V gene encodes CDR1 SGHRS and CDR2 YFSETQ. There are 15 residues in the CDR3. The germline V and J ends were trimmed by 0 bases and 0 bases, with 9 bases remaining between them.

This clonotype was found once. V usage is TRBV20-1 and J usage is TRBJ2-5; D ambiguous. V lost 0 bases, J lost 1 base, and 12 bases lay in between. This CDR3 region has 15 residues. Germline V gene sequence: CDR1 DFQATT, CDR2 SNEGSKA (reference sequence). The CDR3 sequence: CSARDTDGPQETQYF. CDR3 DNA: TGCAGTGCTAGAGATACAGACGGGCCCCAAGAGACCCAGTACTTC.

The chain joins TRBV5-1 to TRBJ1-2, with 9 bases that match TRBD1. Trimming at V came to 4 bases and at J to 1 base, leaving 5 bases not matched to a gene. The CDR3 has 15 amino acids. From germline, CDR1 is SGHRS and CDR2 YFSETQ. CDR3 DNA: TGCGCCAGCAGCGCCTCGACAGGGGGTAACTATGGCTACACCTTC. It is translated as CASSASTGGNYGYTF.

This clonotype has only a few counts. The chain joins TRBV7-9 to TRBJ1-1; D is unresolved. The CDR3 loop spans 15 amino acids. Between the trimmed V and J ends, which lost 2 bases and 0 bases, there was a span of 10 bases. The germline V gene has CDR1 SEHNR and CDR2 FQNEAQ (reference sequence). The CDR3 coding sequence is TGTGCCAGCAGCTTAAGGAGGGTAATGAACACTGAAGCTTTCTTT. Protein sequence: CASSLRRVMNTEAFF.

Many counts were recorded for this clonotype. The chain uses TRBV10-3 and TRBJ2-7; no clear D. CDR3 length: 11 residues. The germline V gene has CDR1 ENHRY and CDR2 SYGVKD. V lost 7 bases to trimming and J lost 5 bases, with 9 bases between them. The CDR3 sequence is CAIMDHHEQYF. The CDR3 DNA reads TGTGCCATCATGGACCACCACGAGCAGTACTTC.

The V and J genes are TRBV2 and TRBJ1-1; D is perhaps TRBD1 (6 bases). In germline, CDR1 is SNHLY, CDR2 FYNNEI. This CDR3 region has 14 residues. V dropped 6 bases and J dropped 5 bases, with 16 bases sitting between them. The DNA for the CDR3 is TGTGCCAGCAGAGGGGGGGAGTGGGAAACTGAAGCTTTCTTT. The encoded protein is CASRGGEWETEAFF.

V is TRBV10-3 and J is TRBJ2-7; tentatively, D is TRBD2 (5 bases). CDR3 length: 12 amino acids. From germline, CDR1 is ENHRY and CDR2 SYGVKD. Trimming removed 3 bases at V and 5 bases at J, with 8 bases between. This CDR3 is CAISDWENEQYV. CDR3 nucleotides: TGTGCCATCAGTGACTGGGAGAACGAGCAGTACGTC.

CDR3 sequence: CSARTSTLAGIDTQYF. The DNA of the CDR3 is TGCAGTGCTAGGACGTCAACACTAGCGGGCATAGATACGCAGTATTTT. J is TRBJ2-3 and V is TRBV20-1, with TRBD2 identical over 9 bases. V lost 3 bases, J lost 5 bases, and 12 bases stayed unmatched. The CDR3 covers 16 residues. Germline CDR1 DFQATT, CDR2 SNEGSKA (reference sequence).

About this clonotype itself: Germline is not matched at one junction end, which may reflect a read error. The chain links TRBV20-1 to TRBJ2-3; D not resolved. From germline, CDR1 is DFQATT and CDR2 SNEGSKA (reference sequence). The length of the CDR3 is 12 residues. The CDR3 region is CSAAPTADTQCF. For the CDR3, the DNA is TGCAGTGCGGCACCAACGGCAGATACGCAGTGTTTT.

This clonotype has only a few counts. The V call is TRBV10-3, the J call TRBJ1-2, with 10 bases matching TRBD1. Per germline, CDR1 ENHRY and CDR2 SYGVKD. The CDR3 runs 15 residues. The J segment lost 6 bases and the V segment lost 10 bases, leaving 14 bases of the junction unmatched. CDR3 amino acids: CATMNRQGAHHGYTF. Written as DNA, the CDR3 is TGTGCCACGATGAACCGACAGGGGGCGCATCATGGCTACACCTTC.

The V and J genes are TRBV30 and TRBJ1-1, with no clear D. V dropped 8 bases and J dropped 2 bases, with 6 bases sitting between them. CDR3 length: 10 amino acids. Germline CDR1 is GTSNPN and CDR2 is SVGIG (reference sequence). The CDR3 sequence is CAGGNTEAFF. CDR3 nucleotides: TGTGCCGGAGGAAACACTGAAGCTTTCTTT.

This clonotype occurred many times. The rearrangement uses TRBV9 and TRBJ2-1; D might be TRBD2 (5 bases). V dropped 0 bases and J dropped 8 bases, with 15 bases sitting between them. The CDR3 sequence is 15 residues long. Germline lookup yields CDR1 SGDLS and CDR2 YYNGEE. The CDR3 sequence: CASSVAGVPRDEQFF. The CDR3 DNA sequence: TGTGCCAGCAGCGTAGCTGGGGTCCCGAGGGATGAGCAGTTCTTC.